This TCR beta chain was sequenced during a study of blood T cell repertoires in COVID-19 (TCRdb year 2020). About the full investigation: Collaborator samples came from the United States, Italy and Spain and covered acute and convalescent phases of COVID-19. The repertoires were made available in a free public database intended to serve as a resource for research on the immune response to SARS-CoV-2. The material from the prospective study consisted of cDNA or gDNA derived from T cells, B-cell-depleted T cells, or PBMCs. Sample metadata almost always included a de-identified subject ID, COVID-19 status, age in years and sex. Samples were obtained from the ongoing ImmuneRACE study (first 160 participants) and from over 1,000 subjects provided by 6 global collaborators. The dataset comprised deeply sampled blood TCRbeta repertoires from subjects exposed to, actively infected with, or recovered from COVID-19. Where HLA class I and class II types were available, the types were taken from metadata supplied by the sample provider, not from assay-based typing. Overall results and qualifications from the work: The amount of clinical and demographic metadata varied by source and participant and was provided uncurated.

As concerns this clone: It lacks a known antigen. No quality values exist for individual bases; no much larger clone is one base distant.

Participants in the prospective study were aged about 18 to 95 years, lived in about two dozen United States geographic areas, and enrolled through a virtual design. In the prospective study, participants were assigned to cohorts based on the clinical history participants reported in a screening survey and a study questionnaire. Recovered participants in ImmuneRACE Cohort 3 were defined as having two consecutive negative NP/OP PCR tests, clearance from a healthcare professional, or resolution of symptoms. In the prospective study, whole blood, serum and a nasopharyngeal or oropharyngeal swab were collected from each participant by mobile phlebotomists. Participants in the prospective study had the option to provide additional blood draws and questionnaires over a roughly 2-month period. Before DNA extraction, blood samples from the prospective study were shipped at room temperature or frozen. TCRbeta CDR3 regions were amplified from genomic DNA using the immunoSEQ Assay, a bias-controlled multiplex PCR. In the original analysis: The number of nucleated cells in each sample was estimated by amplification of reference gene primers within the assay. To quantify the absolute abundance of each unique TCRbeta CDR3 rearrangement, sequence reads were collapsed and filtered. For each sample, productive Simpson clonality was calculated by taking the square root of Simpson's diversity index across productive rearrangements. TCRdb holds this immuneACCESS table with in-frame rearrangements only. Some clones are missing; in checked studies, unresolved V genes explain under half, and the rest has no known cause. D and trimming come from the DNA, and the V and J calls and clone size come from that table. Here the sample has a few hundred thousand clones; about nine tenths occur a single time. Clones ranked in the top ten supply roughly 4% of the sample.

There are 15 amino acids in the CDR3, from cysteine to phenylalanine inclusive. Of all the DNA, just the CDR3 is kept, 45 bases in frame from base 1. Reading the germline V gene gives CDR1 SNHLY and CDR2 FYNNEI. After removal of 9 bases from V and 7 bases from J, the junction retains 16 bases not matched to a gene. Sequenced material: PBMCs or T cells enriched from blood (not recorded which). The clonotype originates from a man aged 30 to 45 who had recovered from COVID-19. The V and J segments used are TRBV2 and TRBJ1-2, with TRBD1 matching 8 junction bases. The CDR3 here reads CASLEGAGGAGGYTF. The nucleotides read TGTGCCAGTTTGGAGGGGGCAGGGGGCGCGGGTGGCTACACCTTC.